Below, 28 T cell receptor beta chains from the same sample are listed, as sequenced in a study of human T cells and chemical hapten exposure. One entry per CDR3 protein results from TCRdb running MiXCR on the RACE reads. Among more than 85,000 distinct CDR3 sequences listed, under 40% were seen once. Time point here: patch test 3, about 24 weeks after DPC sensitization. The treatment here: therapeutic diphenylcyclopropenone sensitization with weekly scalp DPC. The sequencing here drew on whole blood, taken in connection with sensitization to the hapten diphenylcyclopropenone (DPC). The source of these receptors is a man aged 40-55 years with alopecia areata. Some clones in this sample may be carry-over from other donors' samples.

The V and J genes are TRBV6-5 and TRBJ2-1; 16 bases are a match to TRBD2. The germline V gene has CDR1 MNHEY and CDR2 SVGAGI. This CDR3 is built from 18 residues. J was trimmed by 0 bases and V by 4 bases; bases with no gene match: 3. The CDR3 loop is CASSSGTSGRASYNEQFF. The CDR3 bases are TGTGCCAGCAGTTCCGGGACTAGCGGGAGGGCCTCCTACAATGAGCAGTTCTTC.

The chain is built from TRBV4-3 and TRBJ2-3, with D tentatively TRBD2 (6 bases). V was clipped by 0 bases and J by 1 base, with 14 bases between them. This CDR3 contains 17 residues. Germline values: CDR1 LGHNA, CDR2 YSLEER. CDR3 coding DNA: TGCGCCAGCAGCCAAGAAGGATATCGGAGGGGCACAGATACGCAGTATTTT. The encoded protein is CASSQEGYRRGTDTQYF.

This chain links TRBV29-1 with TRBJ2-7; 10 bases are shared with TRBD2. Germline values: CDR1 SQVTM, CDR2 ANQGSEA. This CDR3 contains 16 residues. With 0 bases clipped from V and 6 bases from J, the junction kept 11 bases outside the gene matches. The CDR3: CSVEERSRLAGAEQYF. The CDR3 DNA is TGCAGCGTTGAAGAACGTAGTAGGCTAGCGGGAGCCGAGCAGTACTTC.

The chain couples TRBV6-2 or TRBV6-3 to TRBJ2-7; 7 bases map to TRBD1. The CDR3 runs to 16 residues. Germline V lookup: CDR1 MNHEY, CDR2 SVGEGT. The trim removed 2 bases at V and 4 bases at J, leaving 11 bases unmatched. The CDR3 nucleotides read TGTGCCAGCAGTTACAGGGGGCTCTACGCAACATACGAGCAGTACGTC. Translating it yields CASSYRGLYATYEQYV.

This chain links TRBV19 with TRBJ2-4, with 8 bases identical to TRBD2. This CDR3 is 17 amino acids long. CDR1 is LNHDA, CDR2 SQIVND, per germline (reference sequence). With V trimmed by 0 bases and J by 4 bases, 8 bases remained unmatched. This CDR3 reads CASSIDRPGGAKNIQYF. Written as DNA, the CDR3 is TGTGCCAGTAGTATAGATCGTCCGGGAGGGGCAAAAAACATTCAGTACTTC.

This clonotype came up a few times. The V gene is TRBV2, the J gene TRBJ1-2, with 7 positions matching TRBD1. V lost 2 bases, J lost 0 bases, and 3 bases stayed unmatched. This CDR3 region has 15 residues. Germline CDR1 reads SNHLY; CDR2 reads FYNNEI. CDR3 sequence (DNA): TGTGCCAGCAGTGAAAGGACAGGCCCTAACTATGGCTACACCTTC. This gives the protein CASSERTGPNYGYTF. Drawing the rest from reference TRBV2 and TRBJ1-2, the complete variable domain is EPEVTQTPSHQVTQMGQEVILRCVPISNHLYFYWYRQILGQKVEFLVSFYNNEISEKSEIFDDQFSVERPDGSNFTLKIRSTKLEDSAMYFCASSERTGPNYGYTFGSGTRLTVV.

The chain carries TRBV6-5 and TRBJ2-7; TRBD1 might be the D (6 bases). The CDR3 spans 14 residues. The germline V gene has CDR1 MNHEY and CDR2 SVGAGI. V lost 0 bases, J lost 2 bases, and 8 bases lay in between. For the CDR3, the DNA is TGTGCCAGCAGTTACTCGGACAGTCCCTACGAGCAGTACTTC. Encoded protein: CASSYSDSPYEQYF.

This clonotype occurred a few times. This chain links TRBV6-2 or TRBV6-3 with TRBJ2-2; 7 positions match TRBD2. The CDR3 sequence is 18 residues long. The germline V gene has CDR1 MNHEY and CDR2 SVGEGT. V was clipped by 2 bases and J by 0 bases; unmatched bases: 9. The CDR3 loop is CASSYRSSGAPNTGELFF. The CDR3 DNA follows: TGTGCCAGCAGTTACCGGTCAAGCGGGGCCCCGAACACCGGGGAGCTGTTTTTT.

The chain is built from TRBV7-9 and TRBJ2-1; the D gene is possibly TRBD2 (5 bases). CDR3 length: 16 amino acids. CDR1 SEHNR and CDR2 FQNEAQ come from the germline V gene (reference sequence). Between the trimmed V and J ends, which lost 5 bases and 4 bases, there was a span of 18 bases. The CDR3 DNA reads as TGTGCCAGCAGCCCGACTCGGGATCCCCGTTACAATGAGCAGTTCTTC. Its translation is CASSPTRDPRYNEQFF.

The genes are TRBV20-1 and TRBJ2-1; D possibly corresponds to TRBD2 (5 bases). Germline V gene lookup returns CDR1 DFQATT and CDR2 SNEGSKA (reference sequence). Trimming shortened V by 6 bases and J by 0 bases, and 15 bases separated the two germline ends. The CDR3 contains 15 residues. CDR3 DNA sequence: TGCAGTGCCCAAGCCTTGGAGGTCTCCTACAATGAGCAGTTCTTC. It is translated as CSAQALEVSYNEQFF.

This clonotype was counted between two and nine times. The chain is built from TRBV7-2 and TRBJ2-4, with no clear D. CDR1 and CDR2 (germline): SGHTA, FQGNSA. V lost 1 base and J lost 5, with 9 bases in between. The CDR3 has 14 residues. The CDR3, as DNA: TGTGCCAGCAGCTTAGTAGGGCCGCAAAACATTCAGTACTTC. It codes for CASSLVGPQNIQYF. Complete variable domain (other parts from reference TRBV7-2 and TRBJ2-4): GAGVSQSPSNKVTEKGKDVELRCDPISGHTALYWYRQSLGQGLEFLIYFQGNSAPDKSGLPSDRFSAERTGGSVSTLTIQRTQQEDSAVYLCASSLVGPQNIQYFGAGTRLSVL.

This clonotype has only a few counts. The V call is TRBV6-5, the J call TRBJ1-6; D remains ambiguous. CDR1 is MNHEY and CDR2 is SVGAGI in the germline V gene. This CDR3 is built from 17 residues. Trimming shortened V by 0 bases and J by 0 bases, and 9 bases separated the two germline ends. The CDR3, as DNA: TGTGCCAGCAGTTACTCTTCGTTTCTCTCCTATAATTCACCCCTCCACTTT. This encodes CASSYSSFLSYNSPLHF.

This chain connects TRBV10-3 to TRBJ2-1, with D possibly matching TRBD2 (7 bases). This CDR3 has 16 residues. CDR1 is ENHRY and CDR2 is SYGVKD in the germline V gene. V was clipped by 2 bases and J by 2 bases, with 13 bases between them. The CDR3 DNA reads TGTGCCATCAGTGAGCCCCGGGGGGCTACCTACAATGAGCAGTTCTTC. It is translated as CAISEPRGATYNEQFF.

V gene TRBV7-8 combines with J gene TRBJ2-7; 7 bases match TRBD1. The CDR3 consists of 13 residues. V lost 5 bases, J lost 0 bases, and 1 base stayed unmatched. In germline, CDR1 is SGHVS, CDR2 FQNEAQ. The CDR3 DNA reads TGTGCCAGCAGCCGGGACAGCTCCTACGAGCAGTACGTC. It encodes CASSRDSSYEQYV.

This clonotype was picked up a small number of times. The chain is built from TRBV9 and TRBJ2-1, with 7 bases lining up with TRBD1. This CDR3 region has 16 residues. The trim removed 0 bases at V and 0 bases at J, leaving 3 bases unmatched. Germline-derived CDR1 and CDR2 are SGDLS and YYNGEE. In nucleotides, the CDR3 is TGTGCCAGCAGCGTAGTTGGGACAGCCTCCTACAATGAGCAGTTCTTC. Translated: CASSVVGTASYNEQFF.

This rearrangement joins TRBV11-1 to TRBJ1-2; 10 bases are shared with TRBD1. Trimming took 5 bases from V and 8 from J; bases not matched to a gene: 8. CDR3 length: 14 amino acids. Germline values: CDR1 SGHAT, CDR2 FQDESV (reference sequence). In DNA form, the CDR3 reads TGTGCCAGCAGCCCAACCGGGACAGGGGTAGGCTACACCTTC. Translated, it gives CASSPTGTGVGYTF.

This clonotype was recorded at least ten times. The genes are TRBV3-1 and TRBJ2-1; 12 bases match TRBD2. Unmatched junction bases numbered 7, after V lost 3 bases and J lost 7 bases. This CDR3 has 16 amino acids. CDR1 LGHDT and CDR2 YNNKEL come from the germline V gene (reference sequence). The CDR3 loop is CASSHSGLAGRNEQFF. Here the CDR3 DNA reads TGTGCCAGCAGCCACTCAGGACTAGCGGGACGGAATGAGCAGTTCTTC.

This clonotype was observed a handful of times. V usage is TRBV20-1 and J usage is TRBJ2-3; 9 nucleotides match TRBD2. Looked up from germline, CDR1 is DFQATT and CDR2 is SNEGSKA (reference sequence). This CDR3 region has 13 residues. J lost 3 bases, V lost 6 bases, and 4 bases had no gene match. The CDR3 here is CSAEAGGTDTQYF. CDR3 nucleotides: TGCAGTGCAGAAGCGGGAGGAACAGATACGCAGTATTTT.

This sequence joins TRBV10-3 and TRBJ1-5; D is undetermined. The CDR3 has 14 amino acids. Germline V gives CDR1 ENHRY, CDR2 SYGVKD. With 0 bases removed from V and 7 bases from J, the gap between germline ends came to 10 bases. CDR3 sequence (DNA): TGTGCCATCAGTGAGTCGATAGGGCTGCAGCCCCAGCATTTT. It codes for CAISESIGLQPQHF.

This clonotype was seen ten or more times. The V gene is TRBV7-2, the J gene TRBJ2-5, with D unclear. V lost 3 bases to trimming and J lost 1 base, with 6 bases between them. The CDR3 has 13 residues. In germline, CDR1 is SGHTA, CDR2 FQGNSA. The CDR3 nucleotides are TGTGCCAGCAGCTTTAGGTTCCAAGAGACCCAGTACTTC. Amino acids: CASSFRFQETQYF.

This rearrangement joins TRBV4-3 to TRBJ2-1; 7 nucleotides align to TRBD2. With V trimmed by 6 bases and J by 9 bases, 11 bases remained unmatched. The CDR3 consists of 14 residues. CDR1 and CDR2 from the germline V gene are LGHNA and YSLEER. DNA for the CDR3: TGCGCCAGCAGACACGTCGGGGGGAGAGGTGAGCAGTTCTTC. This translates into CASRHVGGRGEQFF.

The chain employs TRBV12-3 or TRBV12-4 and TRBJ2-5, with no clear D. The CDR3 is made up of 12 amino acids. Trimming pared 5 bases from V and 8 bases from J, leaving 12 bases between. CDR3: CASSEPSPTQYF. DNA for the CDR3: TGTGCCAGCAGTGAACCCTCACCAACCCAGTACTTC.

DNA of the CDR3: TGTGCCAGCAGCTCCCCGACAGGGGAGGATAATCAGCCCCAGCATTTT. It yields the protein CASSSPTGEDNQPQHF. This rearrangement joins TRBV7-9 to TRBJ1-5, with 8 bases matching TRBD1. Looked up from germline, CDR1 is SEHNR and CDR2 is FQNEAQ (reference sequence). V was pared by 4 bases and J by 4 bases, with 9 bases of the junction left unmatched. The CDR3 sequence is 16 residues long.

This rearrangement joins TRBV7-2 to TRBJ1-6, with TRBD1 matching over 7 bases. With 5 bases clipped from V and 7 bases from J, the junction kept 11 bases outside the gene matches. CDR1 and CDR2 (germline): SGHTA, FQGNSA. CDR3 length: 16 amino acids. The CDR3 DNA is TGTGCCAGCAGCCCCTCCACGGACAGGTTCAATTCACCCCTCCACTTT. This translates into CASSPSTDRFNSPLHF. The full variable domain, in which reference TRBV7-2 and TRBJ1-6 provide the parts outside the CDR3, is GAGVSQSPSNKVTEKGKDVELRCDPISGHTALYWYRQSLGQGLEFLIYFQGNSAPDKSGLPSDRFSAERTGGSVSTLTIQRTQQEDSAVYLCASSPSTDRFNSPLHFGNGTRLTVT.

This clonotype was found a few times. The chain is built from TRBV24-1 and TRBJ2-1, with D perhaps TRBD2 (5 bases). CDR3 length: 12 amino acids. V lost 5 bases and J lost 11, with 12 bases in between. The V gene's germline CDR1 is KGHDR and CDR2 SFDVKD. CDR3: CATSVGNLKQFF. The CDR3, as DNA: TGTGCCACCAGTGTCGGGAATCTCAAGCAGTTCTTC.

The chain combines TRBV27 with TRBJ2-5; D unresolved. CDR1 and CDR2 (germline): MNHEY, SMNVEV (reference sequence). The CDR3 spans 14 residues. With 5 bases removed from V and 4 bases from J, the gap between germline ends came to 14 bases. The CDR3 spells CASSPEFPGETQYF. The CDR3 DNA is TGTGCCAGCAGTCCCGAGTTCCCGGGAGAGACCCAGTACTTC.

This clonotype was seen a few times. The rearrangement uses TRBV3-1 and TRBJ2-5, with D unclear. CDR3 size: 13 residues. Trimming shortened V by 1 base and J by 5 bases, and 8 bases separated the two germline ends. CDR1 is LGHDT and CDR2 is YNNKEL in the germline V gene (reference sequence). Written as DNA, the CDR3 is TGTGCCAGCAGCCAAGCTTTGAGGGAGACCCAGTACTTC. It is translated as CASSQALRETQYF.

This clonotype has only a few counts. V is TRBV30 and J is TRBJ2-7, with D uncertain. The germline V gene encodes CDR1 GTSNPN and CDR2 SVGIG (reference sequence). The CDR3 sequence is 13 residues long. V was shortened by 0 bases and J by 3 bases, with 9 bases between the two germline ends. The DNA for the CDR3 is TGTGCCTGGAGTGTACGCGCCTACTACGAGCAGTACTTC. Residues: CAWSVRAYYEQYF.